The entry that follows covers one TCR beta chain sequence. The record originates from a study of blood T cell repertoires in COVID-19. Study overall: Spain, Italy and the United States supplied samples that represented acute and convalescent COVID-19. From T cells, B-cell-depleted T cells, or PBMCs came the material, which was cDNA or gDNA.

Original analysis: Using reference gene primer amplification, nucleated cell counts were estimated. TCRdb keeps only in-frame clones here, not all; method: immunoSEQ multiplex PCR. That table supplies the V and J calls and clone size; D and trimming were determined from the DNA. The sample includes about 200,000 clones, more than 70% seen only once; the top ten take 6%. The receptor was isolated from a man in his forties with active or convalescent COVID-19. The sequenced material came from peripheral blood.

CDR3: CASSLARGGDTGELFF. CDR3 DNA sequence: TGCGCCAGCAGCTTGGCCCGAGGGGGTGACACCGGGGAGCTGTTTTTT. This chain connects TRBV5-1 to TRBJ2-2; perhaps TRBD1 as D (6 bases). The CDR3 loop spans 16 amino acids. V shed 0 bases and J shed 3 bases, with 12 bases lying between them. The germline gives CDR1 SGHRS, CDR2 YFSETQ.